The entry that follows covers one TCR beta chain sequence. Its antigen is unidentified. The record originates from a study of cytomegalovirus exposure and HLA in healthy donors. Study-level points and caveats: Several V segments, TRBV6-2 and TRBV6-3 among them, could not be told apart and were dropped.

CDR3 length equals 13 residues. CDR1 is LNHDA, CDR2 SQIVND, per germline (reference sequence). Trimming pared 3 bases from V and 10 bases from J, leaving 13 bases between. The PCR was carried out with 60 Vbeta primers and 13 Jbeta primers. The repertoire was sequenced with immunoSEQ multiplex PCR; TCRdb's copy has only in-frame clones and lacks some. The data contain about 120,000 clones, over 60% of them seen just once; the ten biggest clones take up about 8%. The sequence was collected from a middle-aged woman in good health and CMV-seropositive. This chain connects TRBV19 to TRBJ2-1; D unclear. Material for sequencing was PBMCs. Written as DNA, the CDR3 is TGTGCCAGTAGTATCTCACAGCCCTTGGAGCAGTTCTTC. This sequence encodes CASSISQPLEQFF.